Listed below are T cell receptor beta chains from one sample, sequenced in a study of shared clonotypes between healthy human individuals. Sequencing was performed with immunoSEQ multiplex PCR; in TCRdb, only in-frame clones are kept and a portion is missing. The sample records roughly 2,300,000 clones, roughly 92% being singletons. The material sequenced was naive CD4+ T cells from PBMCs. Receptor source: a man aged 18 to 30 in good health. Some clones in this sample may be carry-over from other donors' samples. Each CDR3 is given with its conserved first and last residue. D genes are given only for firm matches. Where a row states a size, it is once, few, many or the class of an expanded clone; other rows omit it.

TRBV13	TRBJ2-2	TRBD2	.	TGTGCCAGCAGCGTTCAATCCCGACTAGCGGGGTCGAGGACCGGGGAGCTGTTTTTT	CASSVQSRLAGSRTGELFF
TRBV11-2	TRBJ1-1	.	.	TGTGCCAGCAGGACGAACATGAACACTGAAGCTTTCTTT	CASRTNMNTEAFF
TRBV28	TRBJ2-2	.	.	TGTGCCAGCACCGTGGGGAGCCCCGGGGAGCTGTTTTTT	CASTVGSPGELFF
TRBV2	TRBJ2-3	.	.	TGTGCCAGCAGTGAATTGTGGGAGTCTGGGACAGATACGCAGTATTTT	CASSELWESGTDTQYF
TRBV19	TRBJ2-1	.	once	TGTGCCAGTAGTATTGGGCAGTACAATGAGCAGTTCTTC	CASSIGQYNEQFF
TRBV14	TRBJ2-7	.	.	TGTGCCAGCAGCCCGTACCGGGACCAACTCTACGAGCAGTACTTC	CASSPYRDQLYEQYF
TRBV19	TRBJ1-2	.	.	TGTGCCAGTAGTATCGCTTGGACACTTCCTAACTATGGCTACACCTTC	CASSIAWTLPNYGYTF
TRBV28	TRBJ2-3	TRBD2	.	TGTGCCAGCAGGGCCGGACTAGCGGGTCTCACAGATACGCAGTATTTT	CASRAGLAGLTDTQYF
TRBV12-5	TRBJ2-7	TRBD1	once	TGTGCTAGCCGGACAGGGTCCTCCTACGAGCAGTACTTC	CASRTGSSYEQYF
TRBV10-3	TRBJ1-1	.	.	TGTGCCATCAGTGAACCCGGACGGGCTGAAGCTTTCTTT	CAISEPGRAEAFF
TRBV11-2	TRBJ2-7	.	once	TGTGCCAGCAGCCGGCCCAATTACGAGCAGTACTTC	CASSRPNYEQYF
TRBV5-1	TRBJ2-7	TRBD2	.	TGCGCCAGCAGCTGGACTAGCGGTTTCTCCTACGAGCAGTACTTC	CASSWTSGFSYEQYF
TRBV2	TRBJ1-5	.	.	TGTGCCAGCAGTGAGACACTGGGTCAGCCCCAGCATTTT	CASSETLGQPQHF
TRBV6-5	TRBJ1-3	.	.	TGTGCCAGCAGGGACCCTAGCTCTGGAAACACCATATATTTT	CASRDPSSGNTIYF
TRBV6-5	TRBJ1-5	TRBD1	.	TGTGCCAGCAGTTACTCGAGCACAGGGGATCAGCCCCAGCATTTT	CASSYSSTGDQPQHF
TRBV7-9	TRBJ2-3	.	.	TGTGCCAGCAGCCCCCCCCCGGATACGCAGTATTTT	CASSPPPDTQYF
TRBV7-9	TRBJ1-1	.	.	TGTGCCAGCAGCTTATTTCCTGGCCGGCCAGGGGCTTTCTTT	CASSLFPGRPGAFF
TRBV28	TRBJ2-3	.	.	TGTGCCAGCAGTCCTATTTCGGGGTCTAGCACAGATACGCAGTATTTT	CASSPISGSSTDTQYF
TRBV7-2	TRBJ1-2	.	.	TGTGCCAGCAGCCCAAAGGGTGGGCGAGGGGGAGGCTACACCTTC	CASSPKGGRGGGYTF
TRBV18	TRBJ1-5	.	once	TGTGCCAGCTCACAGCAGGGGAGAGGGGTAAATCAGCCCCAGCATTTT	CASSQQGRGVNQPQHF
TRBV5-1	TRBJ2-1	TRBD2	.	TGCGCCAGCAGCTTAGCGGGAGTTGACTACAATGAGCAGTTCTTC	CASSLAGVDYNEQFF
TRBV4-1	TRBJ2-7	.	.	TGCGCCAGCAGCCAGGGTCAGGCTAGCTCCTACGAGCAGTACTTC	CASSQGQASSYEQYF
TRBV19	TRBJ2-6	.	.	TGTGCCAGTACCCCGATTACCTCTGGGGCCAACGTCCTGACTTTC	CASTPITSGANVLTF
TRBV18	TRBJ2-7	.	.	TGTGCCAGCTCACAGAGACAGTTACACGAGCAGTACTTC	CASSQRQLHEQYF
TRBV7-8	TRBJ1-3	.	once	TGTGCCAGCAGCTTTCTGGCCGGGGAAGGAAACACCATATATTTT	CASSFLAGEGNTIYF
TRBV28	TRBJ1-5	.	.	TGTGCCAGCAGTTTACCCCCTTCGTCCCAGCATTTT	CASSLPPSSQHF
TRBV29-1	TRBJ2-1	TRBD1	.	TGCAGCGTCGACAGGGGTTGGAATGAGCAGTTCTTC	CSVDRGWNEQFF
TRBV5-5	TRBJ2-3	.	.	TGTGCCAGCAGCTTGGGAGGGATTAAGGATACGCAGTATTTT	CASSLGGIKDTQYF
TRBV6-1	TRBJ1-1	.	.	TGTGCCAGCAGTGCATACCGGGAGGTCAACACTGAAGCTTTCTTT	CASSAYREVNTEAFF
TRBV19	TRBJ2-1	.	.	TGTGCCAGTAGCGCGGAGGTCAGCTCCTACAATGAGCAGTTCTTC	CASSAEVSSYNEQFF
TRBV14	TRBJ1-2	.	.	TGTGCCAGCAGCCGGGGTCCGGGAGGGTATGGCTACACCTTC	CASSRGPGGYGYTF
TRBV2	TRBJ2-1	TRBD2	.	TGTGCCAGCAGGATACTAGCGGACGGCTACAATGAGCAGTTCTTC	CASRILADGYNEQFF
TRBV2	TRBJ1-2	.	.	TGTGCCAGCAGTGAAGGGGTCGGCTACACCTTC	CASSEGVGYTF
TRBV28	TRBJ1-3	.	.	TGTGCCAGCAGCCTTACGACGATGGGAGGGGGGCAAGGTACCACCATATATTTT	CASSLTTMGGGQGTTIYF
TRBV5-1	TRBJ2-3	.	.	TGCGCCAGCAGCCCTGGCAGGGCGATTAATACGCAGTATTTT	CASSPGRAINTQYF
TRBV7-2	TRBJ2-3	.	.	TGTGCCAGCACCTGGCTCTCAGATACGCAGTATTTT	CASTWLSDTQYF
TRBV13	TRBJ2-2	.	.	TGTGCCAGCAGCTTAGTGGTATCCGGGGAGCTGTTTTTT	CASSLVVSGELFF
TRBV10-2	TRBJ2-3	.	.	TGCGCCAGCAGTCGACTGAGACCTAGCACAGATACGCAGTATTTT	CASSRLRPSTDTQYF
TRBV18	TRBJ2-3	.	.	TGTGCCAGCTCACGGCCCTCAACAGATACGCAGTATTTT	CASSRPSTDTQYF
TRBV7-7	TRBJ2-2	.	.	TGTGCCAGCAGCCCCTGGGCGGGGAACACCGGGGAGCTGTTTTTT	CASSPWAGNTGELFF
TRBV5-7	TRBJ1-1	TRBD1	.	TGTGCCAGCAGCCAGGGACAGTTTAACACTGAAGCTTTCTTT	CASSQGQFNTEAFF
TRBV5-6	TRBJ2-7	TRBD1	.	TGTGCCAGCAGCAGACAGGGCCCCGAGCAGTACTTC	CASSRQGPEQYF
TRBV6-5	TRBJ2-7	.	.	TGTGCCAGCAGTTACGCGAGGGGGTACGAGCAGTACTTC	CASSYARGYEQYF
TRBV7-9	TRBJ1-4	.	.	TGTGCCAGCAGTACTGAGGGATGGACTAATGAAAAACTGTTTTTT	CASSTEGWTNEKLFF
TRBV9	TRBJ1-4	.	.	TGTGCCAGCAGCGAGGACAGCCTAGGAAAACTGTTTTTT	CASSEDSLGKLFF